The rows below give T cell receptor beta chains drawn from one sample of a study of blood T cell repertoires in COVID-19. The table came from immunoSEQ multiplex PCR; TCRdb's copy has only in-frame clones and leaves some out. The sample yields roughly 84,000 clones, about 73% seen once. The sample was peripheral blood. The receptor source for this set is a man aged 55 to 69 with COVID-19, enrolled during active disease. CDR3s include the opening cysteine and the closing phenylalanine or tryptophan. Each record gives: J gene, D gene, clone size, V gene, CDR3 DNA, CDR3 protein. D genes are given only for firm matches. Clone sizes are given selectively: once, few, many, or a class where the clone is expanded.

TRBJ1-5 - - TRBV27 TGTGCCAGCAGTTTTGGAGGGAGCCAGAGCAATCAGCCCCAGCATTTT CASSFGGSQSNQPQHF
TRBJ2-7 TRBD2 - TRBV19 TGTGCCAGTAGTACTTATTTGACTAGCGGGAGAAAGACGGCTTCCTACGAGCAGTACTTC CASSTYLTSGRKTASYEQYF
TRBJ1-1 - medium-sized TRBV6-2/TRBV6-3 TGTGCCAGCAGTTACCCGTCCCAGGGTATGGCTGAAGCTTTCTTT CASSYPSQGMAEAFF
TRBJ2-1 TRBD2 - TRBV18 TGTGCCAGCTCACCGGGACTAGGTTTAGATGAGCAGTTCTTC CASSPGLGLDEQFF
TRBJ2-2 - few TRBV11-3 TGTGCCACGGGAATCGTGGGGGCGGTCGGGGAGCTGTTTTTT CATGIVGAVGELFF
TRBJ1-3 TRBD1 - TRBV5-5 TGTGCCAGCAGCTGGGACAGCGGCTCTGGAAACACCATATATTTT CASSWDSGSGNTIYF
TRBJ2-7 TRBD1 - TRBV3-1/TRBV3-2 TGTGCCAGCAGCTTCGGACAGGGTTACGAGCAGTACTTC CASSFGQGYEQYF
TRBJ2-7 - once TRBV20-1 TGCAGTGCTCGGGACATTGGCGAGCAGTACTTC CSARDIGEQYF
TRBJ2-3 - - TRBV11-2 TGTGCCAGCAGCTTAGTGGAGAGTTCATCAGATACGCAGTATTTT CASSLVESSSDTQYF
TRBJ1-1 TRBD1 - TRBV7-9 TGTGCCAGCAGCTCCCGTAGGAGGGGGCATGATGAAGCTTTCTTT CASSSRRRGHDEAFF
TRBJ1-5 - - TRBV6-5 TGTGCCAGCAGGCCTCAGGGGATCAATCAGCCCCAGCATTTT CASRPQGINQPQHF
TRBJ1-2 - - TRBV5-4 TGTGCCAGCAGCTTGGGGGGGCAATATGGCTACACCTTC CASSLGGQYGYTF
TRBJ1-4 - - TRBV9 TGTGCCAGCAGCGTAGACGGGGGGCGAGGAGAAAAACTGTTTTTT CASSVDGGRGEKLFF
TRBJ2-5 TRBD2 - TRBV10-3 TGTGCCATCAGTGAGGGGCTAGCGGGGGGGCAAGGAAAGACCCAGTACTTC CAISEGLAGGQGKTQYF
TRBJ2-3 TRBD2 - TRBV30 TGTGCCTGGAGTGTATCAGCGGGAGGAGCAGATACGCAGTATTTT CAWSVSAGGADTQYF
TRBJ2-5 TRBD2 many TRBV7-2 TGTGCCAGCAGCTCCACAGCGGGAGGTCAAGAGACCCAGTACTTC CASSSTAGGQETQYF
TRBJ1-2 TRBD1 - TRBV7-2 TGTGCCAGCAGCTTAGGGCTCTTGAGGGACAGGGCTAACTATGGCTACACCTTC CASSLGLLRDRANYGYTF
TRBJ2-7 - - TRBV3-1/TRBV3-2 TGTGCCAGCAGCCCCCCTAGGGGGTCCACCTACGAGCAGTACTTC CASSPPRGSTYEQYF
TRBJ1-4 - few TRBV19 TGTGCCAGTAGTGTCCGGACCTCGGGGGGAACTAATGAAAAACTGTTTTTT CASSVRTSGGTNEKLFF
TRBJ1-5 TRBD1 - TRBV6-5 TGTGCCAGCAGTCAATCTCGACAGGGTGGGCAGCCCCAGCATTTT CASSQSRQGGQPQHF
TRBJ2-3 - - TRBV5-5 TGTGCCAGCAGCTTATGGCGCGGGCGCCCGGATACGCAGTATTTT CASSLWRGRPDTQYF
TRBJ2-2 TRBD1 - TRBV11-3 TGTGCCAGCAGCTTATTAGGGACAGGATCCACCGGGGAGCTGTTTTTT CASSLLGTGSTGELFF
TRBJ1-1 TRBD1 - TRBV10-3 TGTGCCATCAGGACAGGGGAGGGGATGAACACTGAAGCTTTCTTT CAIRTGEGMNTEAFF
TRBJ2-3 - - TRBV4-2 TGTGCCAGCACCACGACGCCGGGGGTAGATACGCAGTATTTT CASTTTPGVDTQYF
TRBJ2-5 - once TRBV7-3 TGTGCCAGCAGCCCATGGGCGAGTGGGGAGACCCAGTACTTC CASSPWASGETQYF
TRBJ1-5 TRBD1 - TRBV6-1 TGTGCCAGCAGTGGACAGGGTGCATCGGGCAATCAGCCCCAGCATTTT CASSGQGASGNQPQHF
TRBJ2-5 TRBD1 - TRBV14 TGTGCCAGCAGCCTCAGGGACAGGGGGGTTTCTTTCCAGTACTTC CASSLRDRGVSFQYF
TRBJ1-2 TRBD1 - TRBV5-1 TGCGCCAGCAGCTTGGGGACAGGGGGCGCGTCTGGCTACACCTTC CASSLGTGGASGYTF
TRBJ2-5 - - TRBV5-6 TGTGCCAGCAGTTCCGACTACCACCAAGAGACCCAGTACTTC CASSSDYHQETQYF
TRBJ1-1 - - TRBV27 TGTGCCAGCAGTTTATCGCCGCTATTCAGGGTTTTGAACACTGAAGCTTTCTTT CASSLSPLFRVLNTEAFF
TRBJ1-1 - - TRBV5-1 TGCGCCAGCAGCTTGACAGGTAGTAACACTGAAGCTTTCTTT CASSLTGSNTEAFF
TRBJ1-2 - once TRBV20-1 TGCAGTGCTAGAGATCTGGCGGTGGACACCTTC CSARDLAVDTF
TRBJ2-7 - - TRBV6-6 TGTGCCAGCAGTTACCAGGGGTCCTACGAGCAGTACTTC CASSYQGSYEQYF
TRBJ2-3 TRBD2 - TRBV13 TGTGCCAGCAGCTTAGTAACGCTAGCGGGAAGATTCACAGATACGCAGTATTTT CASSLVTLAGRFTDTQYF
TRBJ2-7 - - TRBV6-2/TRBV6-3 TGTGCCAGCAGTTACGGGGACACCTACGAGCAGTACTTC CASSYGDTYEQYF
TRBJ2-7 TRBD1 few TRBV7-2 TGTGCCAGCAGACCAATGACAGGGGGTGGCGAGCAGTACTTC CASRPMTGGGEQYF
TRBJ2-3 TRBD2 once TRBV27 TGTGCCAGCATTCCGTCCGGGACTACCACAGATACGCAGTATTTT CASIPSGTTTDTQYF
TRBJ1-6 - - TRBV6-1 TGTGCCAGCAGTGAACAGGAAGCATATAATTCACCCCTCCACTTT CASSEQEAYNSPLHF
TRBJ2-7 TRBD1 - TRBV27 TGTGCCAGCAGTTCCACGGGACAGTTAGGCGAGCAGTACTTC CASSSTGQLGEQYF
TRBJ2-5 - - TRBV7-3 TGTGCCAGCAGCTTAGGCATCGGGGCAGGGGTTGGAGAGACCCAGTACTTC CASSLGIGAGVGETQYF
TRBJ1-2 - - TRBV7-2 TGTGCCAGCAGCTTAGATCGCAGGAACTATGGCTACACCTTC CASSLDRRNYGYTF
TRBJ2-5 TRBD2 - TRBV9 TGTGCCAGCAGCTCTTTAGCGGGGGGTGAAGAGACCCAGTACTTC CASSSLAGGEETQYF
TRBJ1-2 TRBD1 few TRBV7-8 TGTGCCAGCAGCTTAGAGCTAAGGACAGGAGCTAACTATGGCTACACCTTC CASSLELRTGANYGYTF
TRBJ2-3 - - TRBV5-1 TGCGCCAGCAGCACGGACACCTTCGAGGATACGCAGTATTTT CASSTDTFEDTQYF
TRBJ2-1 - once TRBV7-6 TGTGCCAGCAGCGTAATTAATGAGCAGTTCTTC CASSVINEQFF
TRBJ2-2 - - TRBV3-1/TRBV3-2 TGTGCCAGCAGCCAAATGGGGCGGACCGGGGAGCTGTTTTTT CASSQMGRTGELFF
TRBJ1-4 TRBD1 - TRBV10-2 TGCGCCACCGGGACAGGGGCTGCTAATGAAAAACTGTTTTTT CATGTGAANEKLFF
TRBJ2-1 - - TRBV19 TGTGCCAGTACCCCAGGGGTACTAGCGTCGTACAATGAGCAGTTCTTC CASTPGVLASYNEQFF
TRBJ2-4 TRBD2 - TRBV14 TGTGCCAGCAACCCCGGGGGGGCCGCCAAAAACATTCAGTACTTC CASNPGGAAKNIQYF
TRBJ1-3 - - TRBV5-1 TGCGCCAGCAGCTTGGCCGGTTACTCTGGAAACACCATATATTTT CASSLAGYSGNTIYF